This entry describes one T cell receptor (beta chain). In the authors' workflow: Reference gene primers were amplified, and this amplification served to estimate nucleated cell counts. Using immunoSEQ multiplex PCR, the repertoire was profiled, and TCRdb retains in-frame clones only, with some absent. V and J calls and clone size are as listed in that table; D and trimming were resolved from the DNA. The repertoire holds about 320,000 clones, with 90% as singletons. These data originate in a study of blood T cell repertoires in COVID-19. The germline gives CDR1 LGHDT, CDR2 YNNKEL (reference sequence). CDR3 size: 15 residues. V shed 4 bases, J shed 0 bases, and the junction held 6 bases outside the gene matches.

The gene calls are TRBV3-1 (or the pseudogene TRBV3-2) and TRBJ2-7; 7 bases match TRBD1. The TCR originated in a man in his 60s who had recovered from COVID-19. Sample: PBMCs or T cells enriched from blood (not recorded which). The CDR3 sequence: CASSRTGTASYEQYF. The CDR3 coding sequence is TGTGCCAGCAGCCGAACGGGGACAGCCTCCTACGAGCAGTACTTC.